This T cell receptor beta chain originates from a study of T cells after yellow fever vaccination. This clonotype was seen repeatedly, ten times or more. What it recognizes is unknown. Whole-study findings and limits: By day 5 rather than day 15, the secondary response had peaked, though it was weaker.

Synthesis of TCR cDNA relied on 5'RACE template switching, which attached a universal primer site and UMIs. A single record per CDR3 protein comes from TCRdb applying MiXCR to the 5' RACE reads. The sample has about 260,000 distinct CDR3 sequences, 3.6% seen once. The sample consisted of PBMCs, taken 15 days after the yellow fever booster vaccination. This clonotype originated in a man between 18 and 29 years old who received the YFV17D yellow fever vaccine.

The CDR3 loop is CATRQDSYEQYV. The CDR3 nucleotides read TGTGCCACTAGACAGGACTCCTACGAGCAGTACGTC. The genes are TRBV6-2 or TRBV6-3 and TRBJ2-7; D may be TRBD1 (6 bases). This CDR3 is built from 12 residues. The V gene's germline CDR1 is MNHEY and CDR2 SVGEGT. Trimming stripped 10 bases from V and 0 bases from J, with 10 bases between.